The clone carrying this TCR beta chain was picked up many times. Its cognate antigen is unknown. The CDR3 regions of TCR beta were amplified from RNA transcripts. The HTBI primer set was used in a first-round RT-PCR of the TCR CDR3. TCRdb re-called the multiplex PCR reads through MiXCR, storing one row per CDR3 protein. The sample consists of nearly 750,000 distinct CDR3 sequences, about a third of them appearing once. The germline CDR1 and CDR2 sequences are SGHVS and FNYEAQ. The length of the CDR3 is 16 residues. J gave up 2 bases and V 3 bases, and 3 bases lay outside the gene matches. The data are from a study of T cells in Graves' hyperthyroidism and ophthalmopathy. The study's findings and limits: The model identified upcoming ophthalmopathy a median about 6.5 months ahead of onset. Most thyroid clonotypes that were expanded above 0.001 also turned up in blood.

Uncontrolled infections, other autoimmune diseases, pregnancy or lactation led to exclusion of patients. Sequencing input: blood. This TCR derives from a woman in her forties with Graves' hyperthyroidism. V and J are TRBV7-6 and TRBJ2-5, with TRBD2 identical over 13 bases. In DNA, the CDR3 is TGTGCCAGCAGCTTTGTGGGACTAGCGGGACAAGAGACCCAGTACTTC. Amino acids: CASSFVGLAGQETQYF. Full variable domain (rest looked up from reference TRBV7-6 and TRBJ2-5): GAGVSQSPRYKVTKRGQDVALRCDPISGHVSLYWYRQALGQGPEFLTYFNYEAQQDKSGLPNDRFSAERPEGSISTLTIQRTEQRDSAMYRCASSFVGLAGQETQYFGPGTRLLVL.